Below, 24 T cell receptor beta chains from the same sample are listed, as sequenced in a study of T-cell reconstitution after alpha-beta-depleted transplantation in children. Construction of the TCRbeta library involved unique molecular identifiers. TCRdb used MiXCR to reprocess the PCR reads, holding one entry per CDR3 protein. The top ten clones hold just over 2% of a sample with fewer than 550,000 distinct CDR3 sequences, about 10% of them seen once. Sequenced here: PBMCs, sampled before TCRalphabeta/CD19-depleted stem cell transplant. These receptors all come from a child aged 2 to 15 with inherited bone marrow failure, due to receive a stem cell transplant.

This clonotype has a handful of counts. The J gene is TRBJ2-7, the V gene TRBV30; no definite D call. CDR1 is GTSNPN, CDR2 SVGIG, per germline (reference sequence). V was trimmed by 1 base and J by 3 bases, leaving 10 bases between them. CDR3 length: 13 residues. CDR3 sequence (DNA): TGTGCCTGGAGTGAGGACGGCGACTACGAGCAGTACTTC. It codes for CAWSEDGDYEQYF. The variable domain in full, completed from reference TRBV30 and TRBJ2-7, reads SQTIHQWPATLVQPVGSPLSLECTVEGTSNPNLYWYRQAAGRGLQLLFYSVGIGQISSEVPQNLSASRPQDRQFILSSKKLLLSDSGFYLCAWSEDGDYEQYFGPGTRLTVT.

This clonotype was seen a single time. This may be a read error, as it is one base from a much larger clone. The chain is built from TRBV5-1 and TRBJ2-3; D possibly uses TRBD1 or TRBD2 (5 bases each). This CDR3 has 14 amino acids. Germline CDR1 reads SGHRS; CDR2 reads YFSETQ. V was clipped by 5 bases and J by 4 bases, with 14 bases between them. CDR3 DNA: TGCGCCAGCAGTGACGGGACGACGTCAGATACGCAGTATTTT. This sequence encodes CASSDGTTSDTQYF.

This clonotype was seen ten or more times. The chain has TRBV20-1 and TRBJ2-1; TRBD2 matches at 9 bases. The CDR3 runs 17 residues. The J segment lost 1 base and the V segment lost 5 bases, leaving 12 bases of the junction unmatched. The germline V gene encodes CDR1 DFQATT and CDR2 SNEGSKA (reference sequence). CDR3 nucleotides: TGCAGTGCTCCGAGGGACGGACTAGCGTGGTCCTACAATGAGCAGTTCTTC. Its protein is CSAPRDGLAWSYNEQFF.

In its sample, this clonotype was seen many times. The chain has TRBV15 and TRBJ2-7, with 10 bases matching TRBD2. The germline CDR1 and CDR2 sequences are LNHNV and YYDKDF (reference sequence). The CDR3 length is 16 residues. Trimming removed 1 base from V and 2 bases from J; junction bases left unmatched: 5. CDR3 sequence: CATSRGYTSGTYEQYF. The CDR3 bases are TGTGCCACCAGCAGAGGGTACACTAGCGGGACCTACGAGCAGTACTTC.

In the case of this clonotype: A much larger clone differs from this one at a single base, so this may be a read error. The chain links TRBV10-3 to TRBJ1-4, with D unclear. V lost 3 bases to trimming and J lost 6 bases, with 8 bases between them. In germline, CDR1 is ENHRY, CDR2 SYGVKD. The CDR3 has 13 residues. In nucleotides, the CDR3 is TGTGCCATCAGTGACCCGCGCTATGAAAAACTGTTTTTT. Translated: CAISDPRYEKLFF.

This chain uses TRBV20-1 with TRBJ2-1, with TRBD2 identical over 10 bases. CDR1 and CDR2 (germline): DFQATT, SNEGSKA (reference sequence). Losses at the gene ends were 7 bases for V and 0 bases for J; bases not matched to a gene: 9. There are 16 residues in the CDR3. The CDR3 here is CSVRGLALGSYNEQFF. The CDR3 coding sequence is TGCAGTGTCCGGGGACTAGCGCTGGGCTCCTACAATGAGCAGTTCTTC.

Many counts were recorded for this clonotype. CDR3: CSTRTHTTYNEQFF. DNA of the CDR3: TGCAGCACTAGGACCCACACAACCTACAATGAGCAGTTCTTC. The chain carries TRBV29-1 and TRBJ2-1, with D possibly TRBD2 on 5 matching bases. CDR1 SQVTM and CDR2 ANQGSEA come from the germline V gene. The CDR3 is 14 amino acids. V shed 8 bases and J shed 2 bases, with 16 bases lying between them.

This clonotype was counted many times. V usage is TRBV4-3 and J usage is TRBJ2-7; perhaps TRBD1 as D (7 bases). Germline loops: CDR1 LGHNA, CDR2 YSLEER. V gave up 0 bases and J gave up 2 bases, with 17 bases separating them. CDR3 length: 17 amino acids. CDR3 DNA: TGCGCCAGCAGCCAAGATCAGGGGGTAGCGGCACCCTACGAGCAGTACTTC. Protein sequence: CASSQDQGVAAPYEQYF.

This rearrangement joins TRBV27 to TRBJ2-7; 10 bases are shared with TRBD2. Germline V gives CDR1 MNHEY, CDR2 SMNVEV (reference sequence). V gave up 6 bases and J gave up 6 bases; unmatched junction bases: 8. The CDR3 loop spans 14 amino acids. The CDR3 sequence: CASSPLAGASEQYF. CDR3 sequence (DNA): TGTGCCAGCAGCCCCCTAGCGGGAGCCTCCGAGCAGTACTTC.

This clonotype was found many times. The rearrangement joins TRBV4-3 to TRBJ1-2; D unresolved. This CDR3 has 16 amino acids. Per the germline V gene, CDR1 is LGHNA and CDR2 is YSLEER. V was shortened by 4 bases and J by 5 bases, with 20 bases between the two germline ends. CDR3 amino acids: CASSPQVPGSGYGYTF. The CDR3 DNA reads as TGCGCCAGCAGCCCCCAAGTTCCGGGGAGCGGATATGGCTACACCTTC.

This clonotype was seen at least ten times. This chain joins TRBV3-1 and TRBJ2-7; D is possibly TRBD2 (5 bases). Trimming pared 0 bases from V and 0 bases from J, leaving 9 bases between. Germline CDR1 and CDR2: LGHDT and YNNKEL (reference sequence). The CDR3 has 15 residues. CDR3 protein: CASSQDRTRSYEQYF. The CDR3 DNA sequence: TGTGCCAGCAGCCAAGACAGGACTCGCTCCTACGAGCAGTACTTC.

In this sample, this clonotype turned up a few times. The V and J genes are TRBV7-2 and TRBJ1-2, with D possibly TRBD1 on 6 matching bases. V dropped 0 bases and J dropped 8 bases, with 16 bases sitting between them. CDR3 size: 15 residues. Germline CDR1 reads SGHTA; CDR2 reads FQGNSA. This CDR3 is CASSLAWRAGEGYTF. In nucleotides, the CDR3 is TGTGCCAGCAGCTTAGCGTGGAGGGCAGGGGAAGGCTACACCTTC.

This clonotype was counted a few times. The chain links TRBV6-1 to TRBJ2-7, with 10 positions matching TRBD1. The germline V gene encodes CDR1 MNHNS and CDR2 SASEGT. CDR3 length: 16 amino acids. J was trimmed by 5 bases and V by 6 bases; bases with no gene match: 13. The CDR3: CASSPGQGLLADEQYF. The CDR3 coding sequence is TGTGCCAGCAGCCCGGGACAGGGGTTGTTAGCCGACGAGCAGTACTTC.

This clonotype was seen ten or more times. V is TRBV3-1 and J is TRBJ2-3; D is undetermined. Trimming pared 6 bases from V and 2 bases from J, leaving 3 bases between. CDR3 size: 11 residues. The germline V gene encodes CDR1 LGHDT and CDR2 YNNKEL (reference sequence). The CDR3 sequence: CASRDTDTQYF. CDR3 sequence (DNA): TGTGCCAGCAGGGACACAGATACGCAGTATTTT.

Ten or more counts support this clonotype. The chain has TRBV20-1 and TRBJ2-7; possibly TRBD2 for D (6 bases). Trimming left V 5 bases short and J 6 bases short, with 11 bases between. CDR1 and CDR2 (germline): DFQATT, SNEGSKA (reference sequence). This CDR3 region has 11 residues. In nucleotides, the CDR3 is TGCAGTGCTGCCCGACTAGGCGAGCAGTACTTC. This codes for CSAARLGEQYF.

This clonotype was found many times. V gene TRBV28 combines with J gene TRBJ2-2; the match to TRBD2 covers 9 bases. This CDR3 comprises 17 residues. Trimming removed 5 bases from V and 6 bases from J; junction bases left unmatched: 13. CDR1 is MDHEN, CDR2 SYDVKM, per germline. CDR3 in amino acids: CASSLPGKAGGAGELFF. The CDR3 nucleotides are TGTGCCAGCAGTCTCCCCGGAAAAGCGGGAGGTGCCGGGGAGCTGTTTTTT. The variable domain in full, with the rest retrieved from reference TRBV28 and TRBJ2-2, is DVKVTQSSRYLVKRTGEKVFLECVQDMDHENMFWYRQDPGLGLRLIYFSYDVKMKEKGDIPEGYSVSREKKERFSLILESASTNQTSMYLCASSLPGKAGGAGELFFGEGSRLTVL.

This clonotype showed up many times. V usage is TRBV29-1 and J usage is TRBJ2-1; the D gene could be TRBD1 or TRBD2 (5 bases each). The V gene lost 1 base and the J gene lost 2 bases, with 9 bases spanning the gap. The CDR3 contains 14 residues. The germline V gene has CDR1 SQVTM and CDR2 ANQGSEA. CDR3 sequence reads: CSVEGGTTYNEQFF. Here the CDR3 DNA reads TGCAGCGTTGAAGGGGGGACGACCTACAATGAGCAGTTCTTC.

At least ten counts were recorded for this clonotype. The chain combines TRBV6-2 or TRBV6-3 with TRBJ2-7, with D perhaps matching TRBD1 (6 bases). The CDR3 is made up of 15 amino acids. The V and J ends lost 6 bases and 3 bases respectively, with 18 bases between them. Looked up from germline, CDR1 is MNHEY and CDR2 is SVGEGT. CDR3 amino acids: CASSPRGQLFYEQYF. The CDR3 DNA is TGTGCCAGCAGCCCCCGAGGACAGCTCTTCTACGAGCAGTACTTC.

This clonotype was counted at least ten times. The V gene is TRBV4-1, the J gene TRBJ2-7, with 9 bases lining up with TRBD1. Trimming cost V 1 base and J 7 bases; bases outside gene matches: 14. Germline assignment: CDR1 MGHRA and CDR2 YSYEKL. This CDR3 region has 17 residues. The CDR3 is CASSQVIVRDRVREQYF. For the CDR3, the DNA is TGCGCCAGCAGCCAAGTTATAGTCCGGGACAGGGTGCGAGAGCAGTACTTC.

This clonotype was counted ten times or more. The chain couples TRBV7-9 to TRBJ2-6; unclear D gene. The germline CDR1 and CDR2 sequences are SEHNR and FQNEAQ (reference sequence). This CDR3 has 15 residues. With 5 bases removed from V and 2 bases from J, the gap between germline ends came to 10 bases. As DNA, the CDR3 is TGTGCCAGCAGCCCCCGGTCCCCTGGGGCCAACGTCCTGACTTTC. It encodes CASSPRSPGANVLTF.

This clonotype has a handful of counts. The rearrangement links TRBV15 to TRBJ2-1, with 11 positions matching TRBD2. The V and J ends lost 2 bases and 9 bases, in that order; junction bases with no gene match: 12. CDR3 length: 17 residues. Germline-derived CDR1 and CDR2 are LNHNV and YYDKDF (reference sequence). The DNA for the CDR3 is TGTGCCACCAGCAGACACATAACTAGCGGGAGTGAAAGTGAGCAGTTCTTC. Its protein product is CATSRHITSGSESEQFF.

Comment on this clonotype: With a much larger clone just one base away, this may be a read error. The chain links TRBV20-1 to TRBJ2-7; no clear D gene. CDR1 DFQATT and CDR2 SNEGSKA come from the germline V gene (reference sequence). The V gene lost 5 bases and the J gene lost 7 bases, with 15 bases spanning the gap. The CDR3 sequence is 12 residues long. For the CDR3, the DNA is TGCAGTGCTGGGGTAGGAACGCGAGAGCAGTACTTC. Translation: CSAGVGTREQYF.

This clonotype appeared many times. V gene TRBV9 combines with J gene TRBJ2-1; TRBD2 is a possible D gene (5 bases). CDR1 and CDR2 from the germline V gene are SGDLS and YYNGEE. The CDR3 runs to 14 residues. With 4 bases removed from V and 4 bases from J, the gap between germline ends came to 12 bases. CDR3 region: CASSLRPGYNEQFF. As DNA, the CDR3 is TGTGCCAGCAGCTTGAGACCGGGATACAATGAGCAGTTCTTC.

Ten or more counts support this clonotype. This chain uses TRBV25-1 with TRBJ2-2; 10 bases match TRBD1. The germline CDR1 and CDR2 sequences are MGHDK and SYGVNS. The junction had 2 bases not matched to a gene; V was cut back by 6 bases and J by 4 bases. The CDR3 spans 14 residues. The CDR3 loop reads CASRRTGGTGELFF. The CDR3 region has the DNA TGTGCCAGCAGGAGGACAGGGGGCACCGGGGAGCTGTTTTTT.